This TCR beta chain came from a study of identical twins. The germline V and J ends were trimmed by 2 bases and 3 bases, with 11 bases remaining between them. Per the germline V gene, CDR1 is SEHNR and CDR2 is FQNEAQ (reference sequence). The CDR3 is 14 amino acids. Each CDR3 protein gets one entry after TCRdb re-called the 5' RACE reads with MiXCR. The sample lists fewer than 250,000 distinct CDR3 sequences, 9.4% seen once, with 5% to 5.5% in the top ten. About this clonotype itself: Its antigen is not identified.

General study findings and limits: Cord blood's abundant beta clonotypes had fewer insertions, unlike memory repertoires. Compared with unrelated sharing, twin-shared out-of-frame alpha sequences had more low-probability sequences.

Sequencing input: memory (CD45RO+) T cells sorted from blood. The chain carries TRBV7-9 and TRBJ2-7; D remains ambiguous. This clonotype originated in a woman younger than 30 in good health. CDR3 in DNA: TGTGCCAGCAGCTTATCCACCCTCTTCTACGAGCAGTACTTC. This gives the protein CASSLSTLFYEQYF. Combining the CDR3 with reference TRBV7-9 and TRBJ2-7 gives the whole variable domain DTGVSQNPRHKITKRGQNVTFRCDPISEHNRLYWYRQTLGQGPEFLTYFQNEAQLEKSRLLSDRFSAERPKGSFSTLEIQRTEQGDSAMYLCASSLSTLFYEQYFGPGTRLTVT.